What follows are 20 T cell receptor beta chains derived from one specimen sequenced in a study of shared clonotypes between healthy human individuals. Repertoires were generated with immunoSEQ multiplex PCR, while TCRdb's copy carries only in-frame clones and drops some. The sample includes 2 million to 3 million clones, more than 85% of them seen just once. Material for sequencing was naive CD4+ T cells from PBMCs. Subset here: CD45RA+ positively selected. The receptors were sampled from a man younger than 35 in good health. Some clones in this sample may be carry-over from other donors' samples.

This clone was counted once. The chain combines TRBV28 with TRBJ1-1; 7 bases are a match to TRBD1. Germline CDR1 and CDR2: MDHEN and SYDVKM. The CDR3 totals 12 residues. V trimming: 6 bases; J trimming: 11 bases; junction bases outside the gene matches: 9. This chain's CDR3 is CASRDRVAVAFF. The CDR3 coding sequence is TGTGCCAGCAGAGACAGGGTCGCGGTGGCTTTCTTT.

V and J are TRBV15 and TRBJ2-3, with TRBD2 as a possible D gene (5 bases). V was shortened by 1 base and J by 0 bases, with 11 bases between the two germline ends. Per germline, CDR1 LNHNV and CDR2 YYDKDF (reference sequence). The CDR3 covers 16 residues. This chain's CDR3 is CATSRVRELSTDTQYF. Written as DNA, the CDR3 is TGTGCCACCAGCAGAGTTAGGGAGCTTAGCACAGATACGCAGTATTTT.

This clone has a single count. The chain joins TRBV6-5 to TRBJ2-2; D call uncertain. The germline V and J ends were trimmed by 2 bases and 5 bases, with 12 bases remaining between them. Germline V gives CDR1 MNHEY, CDR2 SVGAGI. The CDR3 sequence is 15 residues long. CDR3 sequence: CASSYDGSVTGELFF. DNA for the CDR3: TGTGCCAGCAGTTACGACGGGTCCGTAACCGGGGAGCTGTTTTTT.

The chain recombines TRBV28 with TRBJ2-7; TRBD1 matches 8 bases. After removal of 5 bases from V and 3 bases from J, the junction contained 6 bases not matched to a gene. This CDR3 has 14 residues. Germline CDR1 is MDHEN and CDR2 is SYDVKM. The DNA for the CDR3 is TGTGCCAGCAGTAGGCCGGACAGGGTCTACGAGCAGTACTTC. Its protein product is CASSRPDRVYEQYF. The full variable domain, in which reference TRBV28 and TRBJ2-7 provide the parts outside the CDR3, is DVKVTQSSRYLVKRTGEKVFLECVQDMDHENMFWYRQDPGLGLRLIYFSYDVKMKEKGDIPEGYSVSREKKERFSLILESASTNQTSMYLCASSRPDRVYEQYFGPGTRLTVT.

The chain has TRBV10-3 and TRBJ2-7; D unclear. This CDR3 region has 14 residues. Germline V CDR1 and CDR2: ENHRY, SYGVKD. The V and J ends lost 4 bases and 2 bases respectively, with 12 bases between them. In nucleotides, the CDR3 is TGTGCCATCAGTGGAAGTGGCAACGCCTACGAGCAGTACTTC. Amino acids: CAISGSGNAYEQYF.

The rearrangement joins TRBV23-1 to TRBJ1-5; a possible D gene is TRBD1 (6 bases). TRBV23-1 is assigned to the ORF class and has an uncertain function. Trimming stripped 9 bases from V and 5 bases from J, with 26 bases between. The CDR3 extends over 17 amino acids. The CDR3, as DNA: TGCGCCAGACGTGGTCACCACGGCGGACAGTCTGATCAGCCCCAGCATTTT. Translating it yields CARRGHHGGQSDQPQHF.

The chain combines TRBV29-1 with TRBJ1-2; 7 bases align to TRBD1. Germline CDR1 is SQVTM and CDR2 is ANQGSEA. There are 13 residues in the CDR3. With V trimmed by 4 bases and J by 4 bases, 6 bases remained unmatched. This CDR3 reads CSVARRTGYGYTF. The DNA of the CDR3 is TGCAGCGTTGCTCGACGGACAGGCTATGGCTACACCTTC.

The chain uses TRBV28 and TRBJ2-1; D is possibly TRBD1 or TRBD2 (6 bases each). V was cut by 10 bases and J by 1 base, with 20 bases left in between. CDR1 is MDHEN and CDR2 is SYDVKM in the germline V gene. There are 16 residues in the CDR3. CDR3 protein: CATLGLGGGSYNEQFF. As DNA, the CDR3 is TGTGCCACCCTTGGATTGGGGGGCGGGTCCTACAATGAGCAGTTCTTC.

The chain is built from TRBV28 and TRBJ2-7; D ambiguous. Germline assignment: CDR1 MDHEN and CDR2 SYDVKM. The CDR3 extends over 12 amino acids. V was shortened by 2 bases and J by 5 bases, with 7 bases between the two germline ends. The CDR3 DNA sequence: TGTGCCAGCAGTTTACTTTGGAACGAGCAGTACTTC. Protein: CASSLLWNEQYF.

The V and J genes are TRBV9 and TRBJ2-5; the D gene could be TRBD1 or TRBD2 (5 bases each). CDR1 is SGDLS, CDR2 YYNGEE, per germline. Trimming stripped 0 bases from V and 1 base from J, with 7 bases between. CDR3 length: 14 amino acids. The CDR3 sequence is CASSVGDLQETQYF. The CDR3 DNA reads as TGTGCCAGCAGCGTAGGGGACCTCCAAGAGACCCAGTACTTC.

Of note for this clone: The sample carries other DNA sequences with the same CDR3. The chain uses TRBV28 and TRBJ2-1; 9 bases line up with TRBD2. The V and J ends lost 2 bases and 7 bases, in that order; junction bases with no gene match: 3. This CDR3 is 14 amino acids long. Germline V gives CDR1 MDHEN, CDR2 SYDVKM. CDR3 protein: CASSLAGGPNEQFF. The CDR3 DNA reads as TGTGCCAGCAGTTTAGCGGGAGGGCCTAATGAGCAGTTCTTC. The full variable domain, with the rest looked up from reference TRBV28 and TRBJ2-1, is DVKVTQSSRYLVKRTGEKVFLECVQDMDHENMFWYRQDPGLGLRLIYFSYDVKMKEKGDIPEGYSVSREKKERFSLILESASTNQTSMYLCASSLAGGPNEQFFGPGTRLTVL.

V gene TRBV2 combines with J gene TRBJ2-5, with D hard to call. Trimming left V 5 bases short and J 3 bases short, with 10 bases between. The germline CDR1 and CDR2 sequences are SNHLY and FYNNEI. CDR3 length: 13 amino acids. The CDR3 nucleotides are TGTGCCAGCAGTTCAGATCTGAAAGAGACCCAGTACTTC. This gives the protein CASSSDLKETQYF. The full variable domain, completed using reference TRBV2 and TRBJ2-5, is EPEVTQTPSHQVTQMGQEVILRCVPISNHLYFYWYRQILGQKVEFLVSFYNNEISEKSEIFDDQFSVERPDGSNFTLKIRSTKLEDSAMYFCASSSDLKETQYFGPGTRLLVL.

To note about this clone: Other DNA sequences within the sample encode an identical CDR3. The chain links TRBV28 to TRBJ2-5, with 14 bases identical to TRBD2. J lost 4 bases, V lost 8 bases, and 3 bases had no gene match. The CDR3 spans 14 residues. Germline lookup yields CDR1 MDHEN and CDR2 SYDVKM. CDR3 sequence reads: CASSGLAGVETQYF. For the CDR3, the DNA is TGTGCCAGCTCGGGACTAGCGGGAGTAGAGACCCAGTACTTC.

Regarding this clone: Other DNA sequences within the sample encode an identical CDR3. The rearrangement joins TRBV5-1 to TRBJ1-6; the match to TRBD1 covers 8 bases. The germline V gene has CDR1 SGHRS and CDR2 YFSETQ. V was pared by 4 bases and J by 7 bases, with 7 bases of the junction left unmatched. This CDR3 is built from 15 residues. CDR3 nucleotide sequence: TGCGCCAGCAGCCTGGAGGACAGGGCGAATTCACCCCTCCACTTT. It is translated as CASSLEDRANSPLHF.

The gene calls are TRBV5-1 and TRBJ2-5, with D unclear. The germline V gene has CDR1 SGHRS and CDR2 YFSETQ. CDR3 length: 16 residues. V gave up 4 bases and J gave up 2 bases, with 18 bases separating them. CDR3 nucleotide sequence: TGCGCCAGCAGCCCGCGGTGGGGTGTGCGGCAAGAGACCCAGTACTTC. It yields the protein CASSPRWGVRQETQYF.

The V and J genes are TRBV2 and TRBJ2-7; D may be TRBD1 or TRBD2 (6 bases each). There are 15 residues in the CDR3. With 2 bases removed from V and 5 bases from J, the gap between germline ends came to 16 bases. Germline assignment: CDR1 SNHLY and CDR2 FYNNEI. The CDR3 DNA follows: TGTGCCAGCAGTGAATCCCCTAACGGGGGCAACGAGCAGTACTTC. Translation: CASSESPNGGNEQYF.

This chain joins TRBV2 and TRBJ1-4; 8 nucleotides line up with TRBD1. V lost 4 bases to trimming and J lost 16 bases; unmatched junction nucleotides: 5. CDR3 length equals 11 residues. Germline V CDR1 and CDR2: SNHLY, FYNNEI. CDR3 amino acids: CASSVGQGPFF. In DNA form, the CDR3 reads TGTGCCAGCAGTGTCGGACAGGGTCCGTTTTTT.

The genes are TRBV6-1 and TRBJ1-1; possible D gene TRBD1, 6 bases. The CDR3 spans 15 residues. CDR1 and CDR2 (germline): MNHNS, SASEGT. Trimming took 2 bases from V and 6 from J, leaving 16 bases between them. The CDR3 DNA reads TGTGCCAGCAGTGAATCCACAGGGCGGGAACCTGAAGCTTTCTTT. Its protein product is CASSESTGREPEAFF.

The CDR3 nucleotides read TGTGCCAGCAGCGTAATGGGGGGTCAGCCCCAGCATTTT. Encoded protein: CASSVMGGQPQHF. V gene TRBV9 combines with J gene TRBJ1-5; maybe TRBD1 (5 bases). This CDR3 contains 13 residues. Looked up from germline, CDR1 is SGDLS and CDR2 is YYNGEE. V shed 1 base and J shed 6 bases, with 8 bases lying between them.

The chain employs TRBV7-2 and TRBJ2-3, with D uncertain. CDR1 is SGHTA and CDR2 is FQGNSA in the germline V gene. Trimming removed 2 bases from V and 2 bases from J, with 8 bases in between. This CDR3 is built from 14 residues. CDR3 in amino acids: CASSLWPLTDTQYF. The CDR3 DNA is TGTGCCAGCAGCTTATGGCCCCTCACAGATACGCAGTATTTT.